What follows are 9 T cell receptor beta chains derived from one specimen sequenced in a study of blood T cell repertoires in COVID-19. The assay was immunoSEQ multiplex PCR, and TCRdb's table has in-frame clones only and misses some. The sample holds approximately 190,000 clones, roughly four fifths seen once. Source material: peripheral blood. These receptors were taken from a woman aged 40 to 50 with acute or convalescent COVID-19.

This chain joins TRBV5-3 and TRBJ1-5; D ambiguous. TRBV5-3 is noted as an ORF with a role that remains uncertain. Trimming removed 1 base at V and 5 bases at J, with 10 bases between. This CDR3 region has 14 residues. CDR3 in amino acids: CARSLFQVDQPQHF. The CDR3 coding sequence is TGTGCCAGAAGCTTGTTTCAGGTGGATCAGCCCCAGCATTTT.

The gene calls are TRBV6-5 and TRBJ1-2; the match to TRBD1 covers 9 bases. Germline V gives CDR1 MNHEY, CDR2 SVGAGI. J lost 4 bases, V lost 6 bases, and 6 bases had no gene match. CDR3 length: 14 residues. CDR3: CASSPWTGAYGYTF. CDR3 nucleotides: TGTGCCAGCAGCCCCTGGACAGGGGCCTATGGCTACACCTTC.

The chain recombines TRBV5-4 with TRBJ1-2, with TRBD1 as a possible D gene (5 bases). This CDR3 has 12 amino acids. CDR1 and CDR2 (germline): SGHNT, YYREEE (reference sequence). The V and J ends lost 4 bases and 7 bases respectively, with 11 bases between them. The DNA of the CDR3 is TGTGCCAGCAGCGCGAGTCAGGGTGGCTACACCTTC. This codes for CASSASQGGYTF.

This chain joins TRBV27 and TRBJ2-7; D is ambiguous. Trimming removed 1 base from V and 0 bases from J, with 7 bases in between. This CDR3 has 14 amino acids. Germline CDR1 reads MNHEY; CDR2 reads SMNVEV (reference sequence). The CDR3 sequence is CASSLFGSSYEQYF. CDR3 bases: TGTGCCAGCAGTTTATTCGGTAGCTCCTACGAGCAGTACTTC.

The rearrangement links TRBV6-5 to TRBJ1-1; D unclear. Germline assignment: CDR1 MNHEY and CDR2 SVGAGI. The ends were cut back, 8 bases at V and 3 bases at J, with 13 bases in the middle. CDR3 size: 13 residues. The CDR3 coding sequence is TGTGCCAGCTTCATCCAGGTGGACACTGAAGCTTTCTTT. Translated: CASFIQVDTEAFF.

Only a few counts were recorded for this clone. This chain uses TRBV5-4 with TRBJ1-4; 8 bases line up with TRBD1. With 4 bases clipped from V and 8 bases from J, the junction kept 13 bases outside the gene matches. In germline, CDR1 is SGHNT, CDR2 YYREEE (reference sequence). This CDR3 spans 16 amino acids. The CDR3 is CASSRSGGTGREKLFF. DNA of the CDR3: TGTGCCAGCAGCCGATCAGGCGGGACAGGTCGAGAAAAACTGTTTTTT.

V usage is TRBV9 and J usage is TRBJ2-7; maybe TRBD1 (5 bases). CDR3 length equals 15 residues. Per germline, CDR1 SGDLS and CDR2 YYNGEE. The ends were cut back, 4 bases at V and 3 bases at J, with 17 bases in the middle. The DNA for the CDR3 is TGTGCCAGCAGCCCTCACGGACATCGCCTCTACGAGCAGTACTTC. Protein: CASSPHGHRLYEQYF.

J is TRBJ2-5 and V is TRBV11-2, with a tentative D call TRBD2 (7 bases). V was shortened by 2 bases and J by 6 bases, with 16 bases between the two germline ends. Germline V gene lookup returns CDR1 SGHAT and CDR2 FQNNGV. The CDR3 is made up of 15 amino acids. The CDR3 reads CASSLRGGAGKTQYF. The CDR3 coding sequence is TGTGCCAGCAGCTTAAGGGGGGGGGCAGGAAAGACCCAGTACTTC.

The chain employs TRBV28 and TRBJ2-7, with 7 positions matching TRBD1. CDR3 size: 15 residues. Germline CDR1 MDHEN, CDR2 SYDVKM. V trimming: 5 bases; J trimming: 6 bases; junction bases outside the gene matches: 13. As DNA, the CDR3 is TGTGCCAGCAGTCCACTGACAGGGTGGTCGTCCGAGCAGTACTTC. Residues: CASSPLTGWSSEQYF.